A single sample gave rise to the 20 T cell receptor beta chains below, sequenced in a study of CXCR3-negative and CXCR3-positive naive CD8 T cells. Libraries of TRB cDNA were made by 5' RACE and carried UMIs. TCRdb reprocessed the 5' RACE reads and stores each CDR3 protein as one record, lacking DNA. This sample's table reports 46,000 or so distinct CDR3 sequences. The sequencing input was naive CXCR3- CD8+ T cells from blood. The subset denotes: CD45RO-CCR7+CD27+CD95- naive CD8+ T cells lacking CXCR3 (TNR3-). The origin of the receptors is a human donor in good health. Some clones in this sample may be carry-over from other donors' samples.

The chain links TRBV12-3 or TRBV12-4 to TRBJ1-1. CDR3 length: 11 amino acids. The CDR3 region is CASSFDTEAFF.

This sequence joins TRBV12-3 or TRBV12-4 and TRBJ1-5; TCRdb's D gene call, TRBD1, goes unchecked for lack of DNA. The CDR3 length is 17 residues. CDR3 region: CASTSLTQGVWNQPQHF.

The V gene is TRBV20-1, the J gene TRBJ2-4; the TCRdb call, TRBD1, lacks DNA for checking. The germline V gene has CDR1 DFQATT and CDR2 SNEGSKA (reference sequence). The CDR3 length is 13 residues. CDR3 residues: CSARRVGETGQYF.

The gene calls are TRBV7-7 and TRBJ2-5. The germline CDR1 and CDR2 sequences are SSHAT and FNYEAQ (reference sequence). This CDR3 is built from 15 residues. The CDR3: CASSLAGQAQETQYF.

CDR3 residues: CASSYTSGGAAVQFF. V is TRBV5-6 and J is TRBJ2-1; TCRdb names TRBD2, which stays unverified in the absence of DNA. The CDR3 totals 15 residues. Per the germline V gene, CDR1 is SGHDT and CDR2 is YYEEEE.

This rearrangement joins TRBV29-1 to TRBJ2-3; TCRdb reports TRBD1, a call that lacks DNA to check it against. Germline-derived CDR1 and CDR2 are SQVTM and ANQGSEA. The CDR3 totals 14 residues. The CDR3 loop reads CSVARQGVADTQYF.

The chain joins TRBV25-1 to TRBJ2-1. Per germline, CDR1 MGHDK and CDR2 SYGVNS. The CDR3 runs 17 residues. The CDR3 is CASSEYFVGVPYNEQFF.

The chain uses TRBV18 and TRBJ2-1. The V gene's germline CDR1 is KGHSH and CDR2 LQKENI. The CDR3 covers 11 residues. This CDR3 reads CASSLLSEQFF.

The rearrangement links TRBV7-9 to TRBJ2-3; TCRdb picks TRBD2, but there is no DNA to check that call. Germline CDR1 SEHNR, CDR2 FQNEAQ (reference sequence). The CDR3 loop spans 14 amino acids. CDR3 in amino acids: CASSPRTRADTQYF.

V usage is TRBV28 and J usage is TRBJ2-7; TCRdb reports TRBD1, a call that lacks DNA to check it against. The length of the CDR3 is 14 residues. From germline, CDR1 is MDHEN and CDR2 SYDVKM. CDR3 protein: CASSLDRGAREQYF.

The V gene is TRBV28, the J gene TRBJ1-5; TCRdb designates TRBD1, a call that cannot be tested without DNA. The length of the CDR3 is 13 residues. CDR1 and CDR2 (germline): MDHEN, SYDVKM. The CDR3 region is CASSLPGDQPQHF. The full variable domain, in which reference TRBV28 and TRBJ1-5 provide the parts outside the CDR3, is DVKVTQSSRYLVKRTGEKVFLECVQDMDHENMFWYRQDPGLGLRLIYFSYDVKMKEKGDIPEGYSVSREKKERFSLILESASTNQTSMYLCASSLPGDQPQHFGDGTRLSIL.

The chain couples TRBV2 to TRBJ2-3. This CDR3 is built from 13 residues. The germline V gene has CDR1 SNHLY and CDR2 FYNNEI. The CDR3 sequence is CASHMARGDTQYF.

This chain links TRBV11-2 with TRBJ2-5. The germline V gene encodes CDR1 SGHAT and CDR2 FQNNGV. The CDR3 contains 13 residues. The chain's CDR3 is CASSYWLKRTQYF.

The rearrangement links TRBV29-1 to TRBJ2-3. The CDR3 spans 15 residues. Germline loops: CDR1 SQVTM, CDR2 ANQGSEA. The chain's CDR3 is CSVEDSARPTDTQYF.

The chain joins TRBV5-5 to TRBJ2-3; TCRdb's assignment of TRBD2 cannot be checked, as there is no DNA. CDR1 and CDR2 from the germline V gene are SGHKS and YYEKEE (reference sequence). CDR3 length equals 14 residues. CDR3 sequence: CASSLAGPTDTQYF.

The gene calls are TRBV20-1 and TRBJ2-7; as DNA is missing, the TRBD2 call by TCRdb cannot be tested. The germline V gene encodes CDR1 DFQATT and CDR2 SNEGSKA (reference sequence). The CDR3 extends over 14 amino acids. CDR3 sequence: CSAVGTSGWDEQYF.

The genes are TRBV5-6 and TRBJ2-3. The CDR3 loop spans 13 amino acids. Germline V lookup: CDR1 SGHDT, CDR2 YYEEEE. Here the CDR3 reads CASSLTGTDTQYF.

The CDR3 protein is CASRYGQGALEAFF. The chain couples TRBV6-5 to TRBJ1-1; TCRdb's D gene call, TRBD1, goes unchecked for lack of DNA. The germline CDR1 and CDR2 sequences are MNHEY and SVGAGI. The CDR3 runs to 14 residues.

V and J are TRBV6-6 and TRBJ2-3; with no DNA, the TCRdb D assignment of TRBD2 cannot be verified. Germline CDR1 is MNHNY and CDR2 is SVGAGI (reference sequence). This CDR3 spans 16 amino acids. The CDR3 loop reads CASPPTTSGVFDTQYF.

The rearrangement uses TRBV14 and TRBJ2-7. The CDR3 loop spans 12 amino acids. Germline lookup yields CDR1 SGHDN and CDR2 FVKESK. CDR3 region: CASSQEEYEQYF.